A selection of T cell receptor beta chains follows, all from one sample in a study of molecular identifiers for immune sequencing clone quantification. MiXCR, applied by TCRdb to the PCR reads, yields one record per CDR3 protein. The sample lists more than 250,000 distinct CDR3 sequences; 20% to 25% were seen once. The sequencing input was naive CD8+ T cells from blood, with Jurkat cell RNA spiked in. The receptor set was obtained from a human donor in good health. Some libraries in this study had Jurkat cell RNA spiked in. CDR3s include the opening cysteine and the closing phenylalanine or tryptophan. A D gene is named only where the DNA matches it firmly. Clone size is given for some rows only: seen once, a few or many times, or a class if the clone is expanded.

many TRBJ2-7 TRBV6-2/TRBV6-3 . TGTGCCAGCAGTCCGGACGACAGGCCCTACGAGCAGTACTTC CASSPDDRPYEQYF
few TRBJ2-2 TRBV4-1 . TGCGCCAGCAGCCAAGGGCCGGGGACCGGGGAGCTGTTTTTT CASSQGPGTGELFF
many TRBJ2-5 TRBV20-1 . TGCAGTGCTAGAGATAATCGACTGCTAGGAGAGACCCAGTACTTC CSARDNRLLGETQYF
. TRBJ2-3 TRBV20-1 . TGCAGTGCTAGGGGGAGGTTGGGCACAGATACGCAGTATTTT CSARGRLGTDTQYF
many TRBJ2-7 TRBV20-1 . TGCAGTGCTAGAGACCGGGGAGGGGGCGCCCCGAAATACGAGCAGTACTTC CSARDRGGGAPKYEQYF
many TRBJ1-1 TRBV20-1 TRBD1 TGCAGTGAGACAGGGGACAAGAACACTGAAGCTTTCTTT CSETGDKNTEAFF
many TRBJ1-5 TRBV5-6 . TGTGCCAGCAGCGATGGACTGATCTCGCCCCAGCATTTT CASSDGLISPQHF
. TRBJ2-5 TRBV18 . TGTGCCAGCTCACCGGGGGTTGCCGACCAAGAGACCCAGTACTTC CASSPGVADQETQYF
many TRBJ2-7 TRBV14 . TGTGCCAGCAGCCAAGATAGTGGGCCGAGAAGCTCCTACGAGCAGTACTTC CASSQDSGPRSSYEQYF
many TRBJ1-1 TRBV4-1 . TGCGCCAGCAGCCTCAAGATCACCTGGGGCAACACTGAAGCTTTCTTT CASSLKITWGNTEAFF
many TRBJ2-3 TRBV20-1 . TGCAGTGCTAGACGGATAGCGGAAGATACGCAGTATTTT CSARRIAEDTQYF
many TRBJ1-4 TRBV20-1 . TGCAGTGCCACAACCTTCGGGACATCTAATGAAAAACTGTTTTTT CSATTFGTSNEKLFF
. TRBJ2-7 TRBV7-6 . TGTGCCAGCAGCTCCTACCGGGACCCTGGCGAGCAGTACTTC CASSSYRDPGEQYF
few TRBJ2-5 TRBV3-1 . TGTGCCAGCAGCCAATTTAAGGCCCAAGAGACCCAGTACTTC CASSQFKAQETQYF
once TRBJ2-1 TRBV27 TRBD2 TGTGCCAGCAGTTTATCGGGACTAGCGGGGGTCAATGGGCAGTTCTTC CASSLSGLAGVNGQFF
. TRBJ2-2 TRBV10-3 . TGTGCCATCAGTGAGCTCCCGAACACCGGGGAGCTGTTTTTT CAISELPNTGELFF
many TRBJ2-5 TRBV12-3/TRBV12-4 TRBD1 TGTGCCAGCAGTTTAGAGAGGGGGCAGCAAGAGACCCAGTACTTC CASSLERGQQETQYF
. TRBJ1-1 TRBV30 . TGTGCCTGGACCCATCCGGGCCGGGGGAACACTGAAGCTTTCTTT CAWTHPGRGNTEAFF
many TRBJ1-5 TRBV12-3/TRBV12-4 TRBD1 TGTGCCAGCAGTCAAACAGGGGCAAATCAGCCCCAGCATTTT CASSQTGANQPQHF
many TRBJ1-5 TRBV19 . TGTGCCAGTAGCCTCGGGGGTGGCCGGCCCCAGCATTTT CASSLGGGRPQHF
. TRBJ2-3 TRBV5-1 . TGCGTCAGCAGCACCACAGGGGGAGGGCCAGATACGCAGTATTTT CVSSTTGGGPDTQYF
many TRBJ2-1 TRBV5-6 . TGTGCCAGCAGCTTAGTTGCGGGCAATGAGCAGTTCTTC CASSLVAGNEQFF
many TRBJ1-1 TRBV12-3/TRBV12-4 TRBD1 TGTGCCAGCAACGACAGGGGGGGGCTGAACACTGAAGCTTTCTTT CASNDRGGLNTEAFF
. TRBJ2-6 TRBV7-9 . TGTGCCAGCAGGCCTCCAGGGACTGGGGCCAACGTCCTGACTTTC CASRPPGTGANVLTF
. TRBJ1-2 TRBV29-1 . TGCAGCGTTGGACCGAGAGATTACTATGGCTACACCTTC CSVGPRDYYGYTF
many TRBJ2-5 TRBV7-9 . TGTGCCAGCAGCTTAGTAGAGGTCAGCGAGGGGACCCAGTACTTC CASSLVEVSEGTQYF
many TRBJ1-6 TRBV12-3/TRBV12-4 . TGTGCCAGCAGCTGGGACGGCTCCTATAATTCACCCCTCCACTTT CASSWDGSYNSPLHF
few TRBJ2-1 TRBV12-5 TRBD1 TGTGCTAGTGGTGCATCCGGGACAGGCTACAATGAGCAGTTCTTC CASGASGTGYNEQFF
many TRBJ1-1 TRBV4-2 . TGTGCCAGCAGCCAGGAGGGACGGTCGAACACTGAAGCTTTCTTT CASSQEGRSNTEAFF
few TRBJ2-1 TRBV25-1 TRBD1 TGTGCCAGCAGTGAATCAGGGGGCAGAACCTTCTACAATGAGCAGTTCTTC CASSESGGRTFYNEQFF
many TRBJ2-7 TRBV4-1 TRBD1 TGCGCCAGCAGCCAAGGGACAGGGGGAAGCTCCTACGAGCAGTACTTC CASSQGTGGSSYEQYF
. TRBJ2-7 TRBV20-1 . TGCAGTGCTAGAGTACAAGGAGACTACGAGCAGTACTTC CSARVQGDYEQYF
. TRBJ1-4 TRBV7-9 . TGTGCCACAGGGAAGCTATCTCTCGCAACTAATGAAGAACTGTTTTTT CATGKLSLATNEELFF
once TRBJ2-7 TRBV5-5 . TGTGCCACCGCGGGACACCCAGCCTACGAGCAGTACTTC CATAGHPAYEQYF
. TRBJ2-3 TRBV27 TRBD2 TGTGCCAGCAGTTGCTTAGCGGGTGCCCTCGGCACAGATACGCAGTATTTT CASSCLAGALGTDTQYF
many TRBJ2-7 TRBV30 TRBD1 TGTGCCTGGAGTGTACGCAGGGGGCGATGGGAGCAGTACTTC CAWSVRRGRWEQYF
many TRBJ1-5 TRBV6-2/TRBV6-3 TRBD1 TGTGCCAGCAGTTACTGGGACAGGGGGCCCCAGCCCCAGCATTTT CASSYWDRGPQPQHF
many TRBJ1-3 TRBV12-3/TRBV12-4 . TGTGCCATCGCTTCGGGGGCGATGTCTGGAAACACCATATATTTT CAIASGAMSGNTIYF
many TRBJ1-2 TRBV9 . TGTGCCAGCCGGGACACCGCTAACTATGGCTACACCTTC CASRDTANYGYTF
. TRBJ1-5 TRBV4-1 . TGCGCCAGCAGCCAAGTGGGGGACAACAATCAGCCCCAGCATTTT CASSQVGDNNQPQHF
many TRBJ2-3 TRBV29-1 . TGCAGCGTTTACGGCACCTCCACCTCAGATACGCAGTATTTT CSVYGTSTSDTQYF
many TRBJ2-3 TRBV10-3 . TGTGCCATCAGTGAGGAGGTATATCCAGATACGCAGTATTTT CAISEEVYPDTQYF
. TRBJ2-7 TRBV9 . TGTGCCAGCGGCGTAGCGGCCTCCATTGCCTACGAGCAGTACTTC CASGVAASIAYEQYF
. TRBJ1-1 TRBV27 . TGTGCCAGCAGTTTATCTTCAGGGGTTGGAGCTTTCTTT CASSLSSGVGAFF
many TRBJ2-3 TRBV30 . TGTGCCTGGAGTGTCGTTAGGCAAGATACGCAGTATTTT CAWSVVRQDTQYF
many TRBJ2-7 TRBV5-4 . TGTGCCAGCAGCTTGGACAATCGGGGCGAGCAGTACTTC CASSLDNRGEQYF
few TRBJ1-1 TRBV27 . TGTGCCAGCAGTTTATCCGGACTCGCGGGGGCTTTCTTT CASSLSGLAGAFF
many TRBJ1-1 TRBV20-1 . TGCAGTGCTAGAGATAGGTTACAGCCTGAAGCTTTCTTT CSARDRLQPEAFF